This T cell receptor (beta chain) was profiled in a study of cytomegalovirus exposure and HLA in healthy donors. Study results and limitations: By a later analysis, the bulk of CMV-associated TCR beta chains appeared HLA-restricted. What a later analysis reportedly showed was that an Asian-associated ancestry cluster had fewer N-insertions than the approximately 700-donor mean.

Comments on this clone: Its antigen is unknown.

The PCR had 60 Vbeta and 13 Jbeta primers. Sequencing used immunoSEQ multiplex PCR; TCRdb keeps in-frame clones, though not all of them. Of around 150,000 clones listed, 80% are singletons. Germline loops: CDR1 SGHVS, CDR2 FNYEAQ. The length of the CDR3 is 16 residues. Trimming removed 5 bases from V and 0 bases from J, with 14 bases in between. The V and J genes are TRBV7-6 and TRBJ1-5; TRBD1 might be the D (5 bases). The sequenced sample consisted of PBMCs. The clonotype comes from a man younger than 40 in good health and CMV-seronegative. The CDR3 DNA reads TGTGCCAGCAGCACGGGGACTGTTAATAGCAATCAGCCCCAGCATTTT. The encoded protein is CASSTGTVNSNQPQHF.